Listed here are 5 T cell receptor beta chains from one sample, sequenced in a study of T cell responses to AZD1222 COVID-19 vaccine. Only in-frame clones appear in the TCRdb table, and some are missing; sequencing was by immunoSEQ multiplex PCR. Of about 75,000 clones in the sample, about nine tenths were seen once. The material was peripheral blood, obtained 28 days after the second dose of the MenACWY control vaccine. The receptors stem from an adult who received the MenACWY meningococcal vaccine as a control.

This rearrangement joins TRBV23-1 to TRBJ1-5; 10 bases align to TRBD1. TRBV23-1 is an ORF, and what it does is uncertain. The CDR3 extends over 17 amino acids. Trimming cost V 2 bases and J 6 bases; bases outside gene matches: 10. CDR3 bases: TGCGCCAGCAGTCAAACTCCCCTGACAGGGGGCACTCAGCCCCAGCATTTT. It encodes CASSQTPLTGGTQPQHF.

CDR3 coding DNA: TGTGCCAGCAGTGAATCGGGGGGAGGGAACTATGGCTACACCTTC. It encodes CASSESGGGNYGYTF. This sequence joins TRBV25-1 and TRBJ1-2, with D perhaps TRBD1 (5 bases). Germline CDR1 reads MGHDK; CDR2 reads SYGVNS. Trimming removed 1 base from V and 2 bases from J, with 11 bases in between. The CDR3 runs 15 residues.

The V call is TRBV19, the J call TRBJ1-6; D is possibly TRBD1 (5 bases). Per germline, CDR1 LNHDA and CDR2 SQIVND (reference sequence). This CDR3 contains 19 residues. The ends were cut back, 3 bases at V and 2 bases at J, with 20 bases in the middle. The CDR3 loop is CASSISVTAVPTYNSPLHF. The DNA of the CDR3 is TGTGCCAGTAGTATTTCGGTGACAGCCGTACCAACCTATAATTCACCCCTCCACTTT.

The chain links TRBV5-6 to TRBJ2-1; D is uncertain. CDR3 size: 13 residues. Looked up from germline, CDR1 is SGHDT and CDR2 is YYEEEE. Trimming took off 4 bases at V and 4 bases at J, with 9 bases between the two ends. The CDR3 sequence is CASSADGYNEQFF. Here the CDR3 DNA reads TGTGCCAGCAGCGCGGACGGATACAATGAGCAGTTCTTC.

The V and J genes are TRBV5-4 and TRBJ2-7; the match to TRBD1 covers 10 bases. Germline V gene lookup returns CDR1 SGHNT and CDR2 YYREEE (reference sequence). Unmatched junction bases numbered 8, after V lost 4 bases and J lost 4 bases. The CDR3 length is 15 residues. The CDR3 reads CASSLSGTGVYEQYF. The CDR3 DNA is TGTGCCAGCAGCCTGTCCGGGACAGGGGTTTACGAGCAGTACTTC.